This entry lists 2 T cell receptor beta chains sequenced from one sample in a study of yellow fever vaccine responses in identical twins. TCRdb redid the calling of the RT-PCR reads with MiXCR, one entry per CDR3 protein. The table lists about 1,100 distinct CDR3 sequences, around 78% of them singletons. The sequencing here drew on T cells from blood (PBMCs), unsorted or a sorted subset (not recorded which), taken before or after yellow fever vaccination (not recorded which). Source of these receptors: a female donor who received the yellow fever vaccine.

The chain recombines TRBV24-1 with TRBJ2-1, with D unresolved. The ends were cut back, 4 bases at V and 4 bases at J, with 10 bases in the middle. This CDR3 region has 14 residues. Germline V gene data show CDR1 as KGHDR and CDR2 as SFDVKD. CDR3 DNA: TGTGCCACCAGTGACCGTACAGCGTACAATGAGCAGTTCTTC. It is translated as CATSDRTAYNEQFF.

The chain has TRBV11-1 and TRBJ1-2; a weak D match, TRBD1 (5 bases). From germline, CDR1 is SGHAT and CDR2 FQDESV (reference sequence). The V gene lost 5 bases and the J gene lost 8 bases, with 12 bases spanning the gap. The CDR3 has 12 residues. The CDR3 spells CASSVREFGYTF. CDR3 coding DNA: TGTGCCAGCAGCGTCAGGGAATTCGGCTACACCTTC.